The clone carrying this T cell receptor (beta chain) was recorded only once. Its antigen is undetermined. Per the germline V gene, CDR1 is KGHSH and CDR2 is LQKENI. This CDR3 spans 15 amino acids. The germline V and J ends were trimmed by 2 bases and 3 bases, with 13 bases remaining between them. The data stem from a study of cytomegalovirus exposure and HLA in healthy donors. Whole-study results and caveats: Both high specificity and high sensitivity reportedly marked the classifier's diagnosis of cytomegalovirus status. Sequencing artifact likely explains a cluster of highly shared sequence variants.

The study ran its PCR with 60 Vbeta and 13 Jbeta primers. As processed by the authors: Later work found approximately 80 million unique TCR beta chains, with approximately 12 million shared. The protocol was immunoSEQ multiplex PCR, while the TCRdb copy is restricted to in-frame clones and leaves out a portion. V, J and clone size derive from that table, while D and trimming were established from the DNA sequence. The repertoire holds about 130,000 clones, approximately 75% seen once, with 5% to 7% in the top ten. The J gene is TRBJ1-1, the V gene TRBV18; D may be TRBD1 (5 bases). The origin of this receptor is a woman between 35 and 50 years old in good health and CMV-seropositive. Sequences were obtained from PBMCs. As DNA, the CDR3 is TGTGCCAGCTCACCAGGTCAGGGCAGGGACACTGAAGCTTTCTTT. This sequence encodes CASSPGQGRDTEAFF.